The clone carrying this T cell receptor beta chain was counted a few times. Its cognate antigen is unknown. The sample is drawn from a study of post-analysis software for immune sequencing data. Germline V CDR1 and CDR2: SGHTA, FQGNSA. CDR3 length equals 14 residues. Trimming removed 4 bases at V and 2 bases at J, with 12 bases between. Researchers reported that TCR beta cDNA libraries carried unique molecular identifiers. TCRdb used MiXCR to reprocess the PCR reads, holding one entry per CDR3 protein. Among some 690,000 distinct CDR3 sequences listed, less than 35% were seen once. Findings of the study overall: Several TRBV segments were more frequent in patients than controls; TRBV5-6, TRBV5-1 and TRBV20-1 belonged to this group. Controls had significantly higher normalized Chao1 diversity than multiple sclerosis patients. Pronounced co-clustering by F measure was evident among identically batched samples.

This clonotype was sampled from a girl aged 10 to 17 with multiple sclerosis. The chain is built from TRBV7-2 and TRBJ2-7; tentative D call: TRBD1 (6 bases). The sample comprised blood. CDR3 in DNA: TGTGCCAGCAGCTCCGACAGGTACACCTACGAGCAGTACTTC. It is translated as CASSSDRYTYEQYF.